A single TCR beta chain is shown here with its context. TCRdb fed the 5' RACE reads into MiXCR, producing one record per CDR3 protein. The data contain approximately 600,000 distinct CDR3 sequences, 12% of them singletons. CDR3 length: 17 amino acids. Trimming removed 0 bases at V and 3 bases at J, with 15 bases between. Looked up from germline, CDR1 is ENHRY and CDR2 is SYGVKD. The record originates from a study of T cells after yellow fever vaccination. The sample here was PBMCs, taken on the day of the yellow fever booster vaccination. The chain recombines TRBV10-3 with TRBJ2-4; the D is unclear. The receptor was isolated from a man aged 25 to 45 who received the YFV17D yellow fever vaccine. The CDR3 DNA reads TGTGCCATCAGTGAGTCGGCTGGCGATATGGTCAAAAACATTCAGTACTTC. It translates to CAISESAGDMVKNIQYF.